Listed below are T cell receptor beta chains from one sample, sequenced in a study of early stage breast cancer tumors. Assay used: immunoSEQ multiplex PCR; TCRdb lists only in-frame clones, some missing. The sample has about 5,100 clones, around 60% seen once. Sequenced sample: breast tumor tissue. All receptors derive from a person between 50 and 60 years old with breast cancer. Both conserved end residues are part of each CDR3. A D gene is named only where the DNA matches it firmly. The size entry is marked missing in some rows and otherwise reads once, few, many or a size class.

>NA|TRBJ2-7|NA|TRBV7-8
CASSSQQGRSSYEQYF
TGTGCCAGCAGCTCCCAACAGGGCCGGAGCTCCTACGAGCAGTACTTC
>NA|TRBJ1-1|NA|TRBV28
CASSTDREAFF
TGTGCCAGCAGTACCGACAGGGAAGCTTTCTTT
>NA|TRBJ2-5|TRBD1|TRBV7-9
CASSPYPGTVHQETQYF
TGTGCCAGCAGCCCTTACCCGGGGACAGTTCACCAAGAGACCCAGTACTTC
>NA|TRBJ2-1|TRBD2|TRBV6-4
CASSEGTSDHNEQFF
TGTGCCAGCAGTGAGGGGACTAGCGACCACAATGAGCAGTTCTTC
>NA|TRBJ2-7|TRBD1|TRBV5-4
CASSDRGQGDNEQYF
TGTGCCAGCAGCGATCGGGGACAGGGGGATAACGAGCAGTACTTC
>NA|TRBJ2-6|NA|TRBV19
CASSSRAGANVLTF
TGTGCCAGTAGTAGCCGGGCAGGGGCCAACGTCCTGACTTTC
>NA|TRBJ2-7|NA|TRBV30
CAWRSPGPYEQYF
TGTGCCTGGAGGAGCCCCGGACCCTACGAGCAGTACTTC
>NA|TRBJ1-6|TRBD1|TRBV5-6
CASSLAGGADSPLHF
TGTGCCAGCAGCTTGGCAGGGGGCGCGGATTCACCCCTCCACTTT
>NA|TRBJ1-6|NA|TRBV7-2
CASSLGPGYNSPLHF
TGTGCCAGCAGCTTAGGACCGGGTTATAATTCACCCCTCCACTTT
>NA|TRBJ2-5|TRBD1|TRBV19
CASSKGGDVETQYF
TGTGCCAGTAGTAAAGGGGGCGATGTGGAGACCCAGTACTTC
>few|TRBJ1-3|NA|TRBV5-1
CASSLAPGDSGNTIYF
TGCGCCAGCAGCTTGGCCCCAGGGGACTCTGGAAACACCATATATTTT